A single sample is the source of the 27 T cell receptor beta chains below, sequenced in a study of CD8 T cells in ankylosing spondylitis. Findings and caveats of the study: Among TCR beta sequences, a motif of under ten highly homologous variants appeared characteristic of ankylosing spondylitis blood.

These receptors lack a known antigen. TCRdb re-analysed the 5' RACE reads in MiXCR, keeping a single row per CDR3 protein. Here the sample spans 400,000 or so distinct CDR3 sequences, roughly a quarter being singletons. The sample comprised blood, either unsorted or a sorted T cell fraction (not recorded which). These TCRs come from a male donor with ankylosing spondylitis.

Many counts were recorded for this clonotype. The chain links TRBV7-2 to TRBJ2-1; TRBD2 aligns across 13 bases. The J segment lost 6 bases and the V segment lost 4 bases, leaving 9 bases of the junction unmatched. The CDR3 has 17 residues. The germline V gene encodes CDR1 SGHTA and CDR2 FQGNSA. Here the CDR3 DNA reads TGTGCCAGCAGCTCCCAACGGACTAGCGGGAGTGGCAATGAGCAGTTCTTC. Amino acids: CASSSQRTSGSGNEQFF.

The rearrangement links TRBV7-2 to TRBJ2-2; 10 positions match TRBD2. CDR1 is SGHTA and CDR2 is FQGNSA in the germline V gene. Unmatched junction bases numbered 7, after V lost 4 bases and J lost 5 bases. The CDR3 spans 16 residues. The CDR3 sequence is CASSSIAGGATGELFF. The CDR3 nucleotides read TGTGCCAGCAGCTCTATAGCGGGAGGAGCAACCGGGGAGCTGTTTTTT. Full variable domain (rest looked up from reference TRBV7-2 and TRBJ2-2): GAGVSQSPSNKVTEKGKDVELRCDPISGHTALYWYRQSLGQGLEFLIYFQGNSAPDKSGLPSDRFSAERTGGSVSTLTIQRTQQEDSAVYLCASSSIAGGATGELFFGEGSRLTVL.

There are a few counts of this clonotype. In nucleotides, the CDR3 is TGCAGTGCCCCACCACAGGACTCTGGGGCCAACGTCCTGACTTTC. Amino acids: CSAPPQDSGANVLTF. This sequence joins TRBV20-1 and TRBJ2-6; D is perhaps TRBD1 (5 bases). The CDR3 runs 15 residues. Germline loops: CDR1 DFQATT, CDR2 SNEGSKA (reference sequence). V was shortened by 6 bases and J by 0 bases, with 12 bases between the two germline ends.

This clonotype was recorded many times. The chain links TRBV5-1 to TRBJ2-7, with 7 bases aligning to TRBD1. Unmatched junction bases numbered 4, after V lost 4 bases and J lost 0 bases. Germline CDR1 SGHRS, CDR2 YFSETQ. The CDR3 contains 14 residues. The CDR3 here is CASSRTGNSYEQYV. CDR3 nucleotides: TGCGCCAGCAGCCGGACAGGTAACTCCTACGAGCAGTACGTC.

V is TRBV20-1 and J is TRBJ1-1, with D maybe TRBD1 (5 bases). Between the trimmed V and J ends, which lost 5 bases and 9 bases, there was a span of 13 bases. Germline-derived CDR1 and CDR2 are DFQATT and SNEGSKA (reference sequence). CDR3 length: 11 amino acids. The CDR3 reads CSAAGPDKAFF. CDR3 coding DNA: TGCAGTGCTGCGGGACCGGATAAAGCTTTCTTT.

This clonotype turned up a few times. The chain has TRBV5-1 and TRBJ2-3, with 9 positions matching TRBD2. From germline, CDR1 is SGHRS and CDR2 YFSETQ. CDR3 size: 17 residues. Germline trimming cut 5 bases from V and 6 bases from J; bases unmatched to any gene: 16. The CDR3 DNA follows: TGCGCCAGCAGTTTCCCGAGAGGCGGGAGGGCCGAGGATACGCAGTATTTT. As protein: CASSFPRGGRAEDTQYF.

This clonotype has just a few counts. V is TRBV5-1 and J is TRBJ1-5, with 10 positions matching TRBD1. V shed 3 bases, J shed 7 bases, and the junction held 4 bases outside the gene matches. In germline, CDR1 is SGHRS, CDR2 YFSETQ. The CDR3 contains 14 residues. CDR3 nucleotides: TGCGCCAGCAGCTGGGGGACAGGGGAACAGCCCCAGCATTTT. It is translated as CASSWGTGEQPQHF.

The chain uses TRBV7-9 and TRBJ1-2; TRBD1 matches 8 bases. The CDR3 is 16 residues long. Trimming took 5 bases from V and 4 from J; bases not matched to a gene: 12. Germline V CDR1 and CDR2: SEHNR, FQNEAQ (reference sequence). CDR3 sequence: CASSLLSDRGGYGYTF. DNA for the CDR3: TGTGCCAGCAGCCTCCTGAGTGACAGGGGTGGCTATGGCTACACCTTC.

The chain has TRBV6-5 and TRBJ1-5; D is unresolved. This CDR3 has 15 amino acids. Germline-derived CDR1 and CDR2 are MNHEY and SVGAGI. V was trimmed by 3 bases and J by 0 bases, leaving 9 bases between them. The CDR3 coding sequence is TGTGCCAGCAGTTATGACGGTAATAGCAATCAGCCCCAGCATTTT. It codes for CASSYDGNSNQPQHF.

The chain has TRBV5-1 and TRBJ2-1, with a weak D call TRBD1 (8 bases). Germline lookup yields CDR1 SGHRS and CDR2 YFSETQ. CDR3 length equals 18 residues. V dropped 0 bases and J dropped 7 bases, with 23 bases sitting between them. The CDR3 is CASSLGTGSGTGFNEQFF. In nucleotides, the CDR3 is TGCGCCAGCAGCTTGGGGACAGGGAGCGGGACTGGGTTTAATGAGCAGTTCTTC.

This clonotype showed up just a few times. The V gene is TRBV20-1, the J gene TRBJ2-5; 8 nucleotides line up with TRBD2. Germline loops: CDR1 DFQATT, CDR2 SNEGSKA (reference sequence). There are 16 residues in the CDR3. The trim removed 0 bases at V and 5 bases at J, leaving 11 bases unmatched. In DNA, the CDR3 is TGCAGTGCTAGAGATCCGGTCGGGAGGGCCCGGGAGACCCAGTACTTC. The encoded protein is CSARDPVGRARETQYF.

The chain joins TRBV29-1 to TRBJ1-1; the D is unclear. Germline V CDR1 and CDR2: SQVTM, ANQGSEA. CDR3 length equals 13 residues. V lost 8 bases and J lost 2, with 15 bases in between. This chain's CDR3 is CSITKAGNTEAFF. As DNA, the CDR3 is TGCAGCATTACAAAGGCTGGTAACACTGAAGCTTTCTTT.

The gene calls are TRBV5-1 and TRBJ1-3, with TRBD1 identical over 7 bases. J lost 4 bases, V lost 3 bases, and 7 bases had no gene match. This CDR3 has 15 residues. In germline, CDR1 is SGHRS, CDR2 YFSETQ. The CDR3 protein is CASSSTGAGGNTIYF. As DNA, the CDR3 is TGCGCCAGCAGCTCAACAGGGGCTGGGGGAAACACCATATATTTT.

The CDR3 nucleotides are TGTGCCAGCACCATCCCCTCTTTGGGGCGCGCTGGCTACACCTTC. Its translation is CASTIPSLGRAGYTF. This chain links TRBV7-9 with TRBJ1-2, with a possible D match to TRBD1 (5 bases). Germline V gene sequence: CDR1 SEHNR, CDR2 FQNEAQ (reference sequence). The germline V and J ends were trimmed by 7 bases and 7 bases, with 22 bases remaining between them. The CDR3 spans 15 residues.

This clonotype has only a few counts. The V call is TRBV27, the J call TRBJ2-5; D is ambiguous. The germline gives CDR1 MNHEY, CDR2 SMNVEV (reference sequence). This CDR3 has 9 amino acids. Deletions cut 6 bases from V and 5 bases from J, with 1 base between. CDR3 sequence (DNA): TGTGCCAGCAGGGAGACCCAGTACTTC. Residues: CASRETQYF.

The J gene is TRBJ2-5, the V gene TRBV29-1, with TRBD2 matching 8 bases. The germline gives CDR1 SQVTM, CDR2 ANQGSEA. The V gene end was trimmed by 5 bases and the J gene end by 5 bases; junction bases not matched to a gene: 7. The CDR3 extends over 13 amino acids. This CDR3 reads CSVRRGARETQYF. CDR3 nucleotides: TGCAGCGTTCGGCGGGGGGCCCGGGAGACCCAGTACTTC. The full variable domain, in which reference TRBV29-1 and TRBJ2-5 provide the parts outside the CDR3, is SAVISQKPSRDICQRGTSLTIQCQVDSQVTMMFWYRQQPGQSLTLIATANQGSEATYESGFVIDKFPISRPNLTFSTLTVSNMSPEDSSIYLCSVRRGARETQYFGPGTRLLVL.

There are a few counts of this clonotype. The chain carries TRBV5-6 and TRBJ1-4; D gene unclear. This CDR3 spans 15 amino acids. V was pared by 6 bases and J by 3 bases, with 15 bases between. Germline CDR1 is SGHDT and CDR2 is YYEEEE. The CDR3 sequence is CASNWGGMANEKLFF. CDR3 nucleotides: TGTGCCAGCAACTGGGGAGGCATGGCTAATGAAAAACTGTTTTTT.

The chain carries TRBV7-8 and TRBJ2-7; D call uncertain. Germline V gives CDR1 SGHVS, CDR2 FQNEAQ. The CDR3 contains 11 residues. Trimming removed 1 base at V and 6 bases at J, with 4 bases between. The CDR3 here is CASSLGREQYV. CDR3 coding DNA: TGTGCCAGCAGCTTAGGCCGCGAGCAGTACGTC.

In this sample, this clonotype turned up a few times. The rearrangement links TRBV7-9 to TRBJ1-4; D is unclear. The CDR3 is 12 amino acids. The V and J ends lost 2 bases and 6 bases respectively, with 4 bases between them. CDR1 and CDR2 (germline): SEHNR, FQNEAQ (reference sequence). The CDR3 region has the DNA TGTGCCAGCAGCTTATACGATGAAAAACTGTTTTTT. It yields the protein CASSLYDEKLFF.

The rearrangement links TRBV20-1 to TRBJ1-2, with D unclear. Between the trimmed V and J ends, which lost 6 bases and 2 bases, there was a span of 10 bases. Germline assignment: CDR1 DFQATT and CDR2 SNEGSKA (reference sequence). The CDR3 spans 12 residues. In DNA, the CDR3 is TGCAGTGCAAACGTACTGAACTATGGCTACACCTTC. Its protein product is CSANVLNYGYTF.

This clonotype was detected only a few times. The V and J genes are TRBV24-1 and TRBJ2-6; D not certain. The CDR3 is 14 amino acids. With 6 bases removed from V and 0 bases from J, the gap between germline ends came to 5 bases. The germline CDR1 and CDR2 sequences are KGHDR and SFDVKD. CDR3 protein: CATSHSSGANVLTF. CDR3 DNA sequence: TGTGCCACCAGTCATAGCTCTGGGGCCAACGTCCTGACTTTC.

The J gene is TRBJ2-1, the V gene TRBV7-8; 7 nucleotides line up with TRBD2. The germline gives CDR1 SGHVS, CDR2 FQNEAQ. The CDR3 consists of 16 residues. Trimming at V came to 5 bases and at J to 0 bases, leaving 7 bases not matched to a gene. The DNA for the CDR3 is TGTGCCAGCAGCGTCCTAGCGGAAAGCTCCTACAATGAGCAGTTCTTC. The encoded protein is CASSVLAESSYNEQFF.

The V gene is TRBV5-1, the J gene TRBJ1-4; D remains unclear. Germline V gives CDR1 SGHRS, CDR2 YFSETQ. The CDR3 consists of 17 residues. V lost 2 bases to trimming and J lost 3 bases, with 17 bases between them. CDR3 nucleotides: TGCGCCAGCAGCTTTCAGGCCAGGCACCGGGCTAATGAAAAACTGTTTTTT. Translated: CASSFQARHRANEKLFF.

The chain couples TRBV7-9 to TRBJ2-7; 7 bases agree with TRBD2. The CDR3 runs 14 residues. The germline V gene has CDR1 SEHNR and CDR2 FQNEAQ (reference sequence). With V trimmed by 4 bases and J by 4 bases, 7 bases remained unmatched. The chain's CDR3 is CASSYGTTGYEQYV. DNA of the CDR3: TGTGCCAGCAGCTATGGGACTACTGGGTACGAGCAGTACGTC.

This clonotype has a handful of counts. The chain joins TRBV2 to TRBJ2-7; D might be TRBD1 (5 bases). Trimming left V 2 bases short and J 3 bases short, with 17 bases between. CDR3 size: 16 residues. Germline V gene sequence: CDR1 SNHLY, CDR2 FYNNEI. In nucleotides, the CDR3 is TGTGCCAGCAGTGAAAAGGGGCTCCACCAGAGCTACGAGCAGTACGTC. Residues: CASSEKGLHQSYEQYV.

The chain links TRBV7-2 to TRBJ1-1, with no clear D. The CDR3 length is 13 residues. V lost 5 bases and J lost 1, with 8 bases in between. Per germline, CDR1 SGHTA and CDR2 FQGNSA. CDR3 DNA: TGTGCCAGCAGCGCCGAGAGGAACACTGAAGCTTTCTTT. As protein: CASSAERNTEAFF.

CDR3 sequence: CASSGAGRSYGYTF. CDR3 coding DNA: TGTGCCAGCAGCGGGGCCGGACGGAGCTATGGCTACACCTTC. The gene calls are TRBV9 and TRBJ1-2, with D unclear. CDR1 is SGDLS, CDR2 YYNGEE, per germline. V dropped 3 bases and J dropped 4 bases, with 13 bases sitting between them. The CDR3 loop spans 14 amino acids.